This T cell receptor beta chain was documented in a study of cytomegalovirus exposure and HLA in healthy donors. The V end lost 5 bases, the J end lost 4 bases, and 17 bases lay between the germline ends. The germline CDR1 and CDR2 sequences are LGHNA and YSLEER. The CDR3 extends over 16 amino acids. Details on this clone: Its antigen remains unidentified.

Study results and caveats: Accurate HLA-A and HLA-B prediction from TCR beta sequences was reported for most subjects. High specificity and sensitivity for cytomegalovirus status were reported for the classifier. Later findings reportedly placed an Asian-associated ancestry cluster below the approximately 670-donor mean for N-insertions.

A multiplex PCR was run with 60 Vbeta primers and 13 Jbeta primers. Libraries were prepared by immunoSEQ multiplex PCR; TCRdb keeps only in-frame clonotypes and omits some of them. Here the sample spans more than 85,000 clones, approximately 80% being singletons. Healthy individuals who donated bone marrow served as the donors. Sequences were obtained from PBMCs. The chain uses TRBV4-3 and TRBJ2-2, with a weak D call TRBD1 (7 bases). The TCR originated in a male donor in good health and CMV-seropositive. CDR3 in DNA: TGCGCCAGCAGCTCCCGACAGGGAGGTATCACCGGGGAGCTGTTTTTT. This codes for CASSSRQGGITGELFF.